This T cell receptor (beta chain) was sequenced in a study of shared clonotypes between healthy human individuals. Looking at the study overall: Each donor's CD8 memory used one plate, CD8 naive two, each CD4 subset three.

About this clone itself: As yet, its antigen is unknown.

TCRdb keeps only in-frame clones here, not all; method: immunoSEQ multiplex PCR. This sample has about 1.5 million clones, with around 97% found just once. Study-wide results and caveats: Generation probabilities of non-shared clonotypes were lower (relative to those shared by all four donors). Of the naive CD4 clonotypes, approximately 5% were shared across a handful of donors. Among donors, sharing of clonotypes was expected to be affected by sequencing depth.

This receptor was taken from a man under 40 in good health. The sample taken for sequencing was naive CD4+ T cells sorted from blood. As for subset: CD45RA+ positively selected.

CDR3 amino acids: CASRDRARELFF. CDR3 bases: TGTGCCAGCCGGGACAGAGCCCGGGAACTGTTTTTT. The chain recombines TRBV19 with TRBJ1-4; TRBD1 agrees at 7 bases. The V segment lost 9 bases and the J segment 12 bases; nucleotides outside the gene matches: 10. This CDR3 spans 12 amino acids. Per the germline V gene, CDR1 is LNHDA and CDR2 is SQIVND (reference sequence). The full variable domain, with the rest looked up from reference TRBV19 and TRBJ1-4, is DGGITQSPKYLFRKEGQNVTLSCEQNLNHDAMYWYRQDPGQGLRLIYYSQIVNDFQKGDIAEGYSVSREKKESFPLTVTSAQKNPTAFYLCASRDRARELFFGSGTQLSVL.